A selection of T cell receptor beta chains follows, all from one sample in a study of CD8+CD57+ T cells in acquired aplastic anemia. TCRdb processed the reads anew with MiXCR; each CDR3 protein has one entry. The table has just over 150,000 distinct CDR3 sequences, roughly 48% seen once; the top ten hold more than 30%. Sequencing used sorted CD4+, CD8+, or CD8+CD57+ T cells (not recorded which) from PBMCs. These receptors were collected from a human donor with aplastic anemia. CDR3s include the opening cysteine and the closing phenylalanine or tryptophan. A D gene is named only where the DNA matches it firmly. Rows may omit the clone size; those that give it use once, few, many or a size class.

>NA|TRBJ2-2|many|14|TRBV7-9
TGTGCCAGCAGCACCCTCCAGGGGGGCGGGGAGCTGTTTTTT
CASSTLQGGGELFF
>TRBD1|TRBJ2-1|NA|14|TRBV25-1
TGTGCCAGCAGTGAAGGCGCAGGGGGCTTAGAGCAGTTCTTC
CASSEGAGGLEQFF
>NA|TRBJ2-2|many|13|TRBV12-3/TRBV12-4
TGTGCCAGCAGTGTGGGGAACACCGGGGAGCTGTTTTTT
CASSVGNTGELFF
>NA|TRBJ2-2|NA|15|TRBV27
TGTGCCAGCAGTTTGGGACTTAGAAACACCGGGGAGCTGTTTTTT
CASSLGLRNTGELFF
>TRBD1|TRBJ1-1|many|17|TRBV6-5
TGTGCCAGCAGTTACATCTATGTACAGGGGGTGAACACTGAAGCTTTCTTT
CASSYIYVQGVNTEAFF
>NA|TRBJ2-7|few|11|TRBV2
TGTGCCAGCAGCACAGGGTTCGAGCAGTACTTC
CASSTGFEQYF
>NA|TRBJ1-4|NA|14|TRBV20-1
TGCAGTGCTGGTCCGGACAGCCATTGGGGAAAACTGTTTTTT
CSAGPDSHWGKLFF
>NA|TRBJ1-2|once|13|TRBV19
TGTGCCAGTAGTATCTTTACTAACTATGGCTACACCTTC
CASSIFTNYGYTF
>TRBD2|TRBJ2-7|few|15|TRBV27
TGTGCCAGCAGCAACCCACTAGCGGGGACCTACGAGCAGTACTTC
CASSNPLAGTYEQYF
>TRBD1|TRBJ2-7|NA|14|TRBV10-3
TGTGCCATCAACCAGGGGGCGCCTTACCACGAGCAGTACTTC
CAINQGAPYHEQYF
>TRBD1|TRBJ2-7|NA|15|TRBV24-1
TGTGCCACCAGTGACTGGGACAGGGGAAGATACGAGCAGTACTTC
CATSDWDRGRYEQYF
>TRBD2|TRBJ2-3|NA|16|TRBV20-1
TGCAGTGCTAGAGATTCGACTAGCGTGAGCACAGATACGCAGTATTTT
CSARDSTSVSTDTQYF
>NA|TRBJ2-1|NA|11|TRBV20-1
TGCAGTGCTAGAGAGGTTGGAGAGCAGTTCTTC
CSAREVGEQFF
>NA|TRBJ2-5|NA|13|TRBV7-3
TGTGCCAGCAGCTACCACAATAAAGAGACCCAGTACTTC
CASSYHNKETQYF
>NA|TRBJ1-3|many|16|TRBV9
TGTGCCAGCAGCGTAGCGGCAGACGGCTCTGGAAACACCATATATTTT
CASSVAADGSGNTIYF
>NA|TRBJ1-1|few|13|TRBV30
TGTGCCTGGAGTGTACTGCAGGGCAGTGAAGCTTTCTTT
CAWSVLQGSEAFF
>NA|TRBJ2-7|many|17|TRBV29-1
TGCAGCGTTGAAGCCCCTACCGATGGGTACTCATCCTACGAGCAGTACTTC
CSVEAPTDGYSSYEQYF
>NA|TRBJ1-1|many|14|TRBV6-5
TGTGCCAGCAGTTACTCGGGCGAAAACACTGAAGCTTTCTTT
CASSYSGENTEAFF
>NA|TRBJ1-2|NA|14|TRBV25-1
TGTGCCAGCAGCCGAACTACAGGGACATATGGCTACACCTTC
CASSRTTGTYGYTF
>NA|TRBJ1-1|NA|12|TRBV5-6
TGTGCCAGCAGCTTGGTGGGTATGAGAGCTTTCTTT
CASSLVGMRAFF
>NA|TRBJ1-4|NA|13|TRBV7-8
TGTGCCAGCAGTGACCCGGGGGATGAAAAACTGTTTTTT
CASSDPGDEKLFF
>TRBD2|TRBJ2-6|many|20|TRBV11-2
TGTGCCAGCAGCTTAGTCGGGGTAGCGGGAGGGTACTCTGGGGCCAACGTCCTGACTTTC
CASSLVGVAGGYSGANVLTF
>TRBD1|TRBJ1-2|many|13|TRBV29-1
TGCAGCGTTGATTTCATGGGACAGCAGGGCTACACCTTC
CSVDFMGQQGYTF
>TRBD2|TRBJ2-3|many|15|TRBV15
TGTGCCACCAGCAGAGAGCGGGGGGGCACAGATACGCAGTATTTT
CATSRERGGTDTQYF
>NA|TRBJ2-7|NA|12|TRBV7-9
TGTGCCAGCAGCCCCGACGGGAGCGAGCAGTACTTC
CASSPDGSEQYF
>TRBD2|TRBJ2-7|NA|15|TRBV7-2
TGTGCCAGCAGCTCTCAAGGCGGGGGCTCCTACGAGCAGTACTTC
CASSSQGGGSYEQYF
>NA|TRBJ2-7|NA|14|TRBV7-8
TGTGCCAGCAGAAGGCAGGGGATTGTTGGCGAGCAGTACTTC
CASRRQGIVGEQYF
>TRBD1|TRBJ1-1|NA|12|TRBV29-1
TGCAGCGTACTCACGACAGGGACTGAAGCTTTCTTT
CSVLTTGTEAFF
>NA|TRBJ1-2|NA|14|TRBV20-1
TGCAGTGCTAGATCGGGAGGGAATATCTATGGCTACACCTTC
CSARSGGNIYGYTF
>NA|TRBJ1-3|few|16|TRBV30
TGTGCCTGGAGTGTACTATCGGGGGCGGTGGGAAACACCATATATTTT
CAWSVLSGAVGNTIYF
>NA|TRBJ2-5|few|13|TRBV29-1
TGCAGCGTCCGGCAGGGGCAGGGAGAGACCCAGTACTTC
CSVRQGQGETQYF
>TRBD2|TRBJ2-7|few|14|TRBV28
TGTGCCAGCAGAATAGCGGGAGGTAGTGGCGAGCAGTACTTC
CASRIAGGSGEQYF
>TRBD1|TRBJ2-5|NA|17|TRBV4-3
TGCGCCAGCAGCCAAGATCGACAGGGGGGAAGTGGGGAGACCCAGTACTTC
CASSQDRQGGSGETQYF
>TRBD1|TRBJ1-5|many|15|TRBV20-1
TGCAGTGCTAGCCGCATCTACAGGGGTAATCAGCCCCAGCATTTT
CSASRIYRGNQPQHF
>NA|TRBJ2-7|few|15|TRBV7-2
TGTGCCAGCAGCTTAGCATCGGGAGCTGATCACGAGCAGTACTTC
CASSLASGADHEQYF
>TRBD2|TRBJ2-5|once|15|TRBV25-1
TGTGCCAGCAGTGTAGCGGGGGACATCAAAGAGACCCAGTACTTC
CASSVAGDIKETQYF
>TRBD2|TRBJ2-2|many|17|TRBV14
TGTGCCAGCAGCCAGGAGGGACTAGCGGGAAACACCGGGGAGCTGTTTTTT
CASSQEGLAGNTGELFF
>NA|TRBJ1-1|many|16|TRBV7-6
TGTGCCAGCAGCTTAGCGAGTGGTCAGTTGAACACTGAAGCTTTCTTT
CASSLASGQLNTEAFF